The 17 T cell receptor beta chains below all came from one sample that was sequenced in a study of technical replicates of blood from a few donors. Profiled with immunoSEQ multiplex PCR; TCRdb holds only in-frame clones, not every one. This sample has roughly 16,000 clones, with around nine tenths found just once. Sequencing was done on a sample of PBMCs. Receptors were obtained from a human donor in good health.

This clone was seen a single time. This chain links TRBV7-9 with TRBJ2-1; no clear D gene. This CDR3 comprises 12 residues. The germline CDR1 and CDR2 sequences are SEHNR and FQNEAQ (reference sequence). Trimming shortened V by 4 bases and J by 4 bases, and 5 bases separated the two germline ends. The CDR3 loop reads CASSWSYNEQFF. The CDR3, as DNA: TGTGCCAGCAGCTGGAGTTACAATGAGCAGTTCTTC.

This rearrangement joins TRBV27 to TRBJ1-5; unclear D gene. From germline, CDR1 is MNHEY and CDR2 SMNVEV (reference sequence). Trimming stripped 0 bases from V and 3 bases from J, with 9 bases between. The CDR3 length is 15 residues. The CDR3 DNA sequence: TGTGCCAGCAGTTTATCTAGACAAAACAATCAGCCCCAGCATTTT. It yields the protein CASSLSRQNNQPQHF.

The chain recombines TRBV6-5 with TRBJ2-1, with a weak D call TRBD2 (6 bases). V was cut by 2 bases and J by 6 bases, with 8 bases left in between. CDR1 and CDR2 (germline): MNHEY, SVGAGI. The CDR3 is 13 amino acids. The CDR3 loop is CASSYVTSNEQFF. The CDR3 DNA reads TGTGCCAGCAGTTACGTGACTAGCAATGAGCAGTTCTTC.

This chain uses TRBV5-1 with TRBJ1-1, with 7 positions matching TRBD1. Germline values: CDR1 SGHRS, CDR2 YFSETQ. V trimming: 6 bases; J trimming: 3 bases; junction bases outside the gene matches: 14. This CDR3 spans 16 amino acids. The CDR3 is CASNAGGASQDTEAFF. DNA for the CDR3: TGCGCCAGCAACGCAGGGGGAGCGAGTCAGGACACTGAAGCTTTCTTT.

This chain connects TRBV5-1 to TRBJ2-7, with 7 bases identical to TRBD1. This CDR3 contains 14 residues. The trim removed 2 bases at V and 5 bases at J, leaving 7 bases unmatched. Germline CDR1 SGHRS, CDR2 YFSETQ. Here the CDR3 DNA reads TGCGCCAGCAGCTTATGGCAGGGGGTCAACGAGCAGTACTTC. Translating it yields CASSLWQGVNEQYF. Variable domain in full (rest from reference TRBV5-1 and TRBJ2-7): KAGVTQTPRYLIKTRGQQVTLSCSPISGHRSVSWYQQTPGQGLQFLFEYFSETQRNKGNFPGRFSGRQFSNSRSEMNVSTLELGDSALYLCASSLWQGVNEQYFGPGTRLTVT.

This rearrangement joins TRBV29-1 to TRBJ1-1; 7 nucleotides agree with TRBD1. The CDR3 is made up of 13 amino acids. V lost 3 bases to trimming and J lost 2 bases; unmatched junction nucleotides: 3. Per germline, CDR1 SQVTM and CDR2 ANQGSEA. The CDR3: CSVDTGVNTEAFF. The DNA for the CDR3 is TGCAGCGTTGACACAGGGGTTAACACTGAAGCTTTCTTT.

The chain couples TRBV5-4 to TRBJ2-1, with TRBD2 identical over 7 bases. Germline values: CDR1 SGHNT, CDR2 YYREEE (reference sequence). V shed 0 bases, J shed 3 bases, and the junction held 9 bases outside the gene matches. There are 17 residues in the CDR3. The CDR3 sequence is CASSLGASSGYYNEQFF. The DNA of the CDR3 is TGTGCCAGCAGCTTGGGGGCCTCTAGCGGATACTACAATGAGCAGTTCTTC. The full variable domain, rest sourced from reference TRBV5-4 and TRBJ2-1, is ETGVTQSPTHLIKTRGQQVTLRCSSQSGHNTVSWYQQALGQGPQFIFQYYREEENGRGNFPPRFSGLQFPNYSSELNVNALELDDSALYLCASSLGASSGYYNEQFFGPGTRLTVL.

The chain employs TRBV27 and TRBJ1-1, with 7 bases fitting TRBD1. CDR1 is MNHEY, CDR2 SMNVEV, per germline (reference sequence). There are 17 residues in the CDR3. Trimming at V came to 3 bases and at J to 0 bases, leaving 10 bases not matched to a gene. The CDR3 is CASSFKMTGTVNTEAFF. The CDR3 DNA is TGTGCCAGCAGTTTCAAAATGACAGGGACGGTGAACACTGAAGCTTTCTTT.

The chain recombines TRBV6-1 with TRBJ1-5, with D maybe TRBD1 (6 bases). Germline values: CDR1 MNHNS, CDR2 SASEGT. Trimming removed 7 bases from V and 0 bases from J, with 13 bases in between. CDR3 length: 15 amino acids. The CDR3: CASTDRLYSNQPQHF. The CDR3, as DNA: TGTGCCAGCACAGACAGGCTCTATAGCAATCAGCCCCAGCATTTT.

This chain connects TRBV30 to TRBJ1-1; 7 nucleotides align to TRBD1. The V gene end was trimmed by 5 bases and the J gene end by 3 bases; junction bases not matched to a gene: 6. This CDR3 comprises 13 residues. The germline gives CDR1 GTSNPN, CDR2 SVGIG (reference sequence). The CDR3 reads CAWQTGRDTEAFF. The DNA of the CDR3 is TGTGCCTGGCAGACAGGGAGAGACACTGAAGCTTTCTTT.

Only one count was recorded for this clone. The chain is built from TRBV18 and TRBJ2-1; 7 bases line up with TRBD2. The germline V gene has CDR1 KGHSH and CDR2 LQKENI. Trimming removed 3 bases from V and 2 bases from J; junction bases left unmatched: 4. CDR3 length: 15 residues. DNA for the CDR3: TGTGCCAGCTCACCCCTAGCGGCTACCTACAATGAGCAGTTCTTC. The encoded protein is CASSPLAATYNEQFF.

V usage is TRBV5-1 and J usage is TRBJ2-3, with a weak D call TRBD2 (5 bases). Germline lookup yields CDR1 SGHRS and CDR2 YFSETQ. Trimming cost V 0 bases and J 0 bases, with 14 bases left between them. The CDR3 consists of 17 residues. The CDR3 sequence is CASSLAVRAPSTDTQYF. The CDR3, as DNA: TGCGCCAGCAGCTTGGCCGTGAGGGCCCCTAGCACAGATACGCAGTATTTT.

Written as DNA, the CDR3 is TGTGCCAGCAGCCAGACTAGCGGACACCAAGAGACCCAGTACTTC. Translated: CASSQTSGHQETQYF. This chain connects TRBV5-4 to TRBJ2-5, with TRBD2 matching 9 bases. The V and J ends lost 4 bases and 0 bases, in that order; junction bases with no gene match: 4. This CDR3 has 15 residues. CDR1 and CDR2 (germline): SGHNT, YYREEE (reference sequence). The full variable domain, with the rest looked up from reference TRBV5-4 and TRBJ2-5, is ETGVTQSPTHLIKTRGQQVTLRCSSQSGHNTVSWYQQALGQGPQFIFQYYREEENGRGNFPPRFSGLQFPNYSSELNVNALELDDSALYLCASSQTSGHQETQYFGPGTRLLVL.

The rearrangement uses TRBV27 and TRBJ1-5; 11 bases line up with TRBD1. Trimming at V came to 5 bases and at J to 2 bases, leaving 5 bases not matched to a gene. The V gene's germline CDR1 is MNHEY and CDR2 SMNVEV (reference sequence). The CDR3 length is 16 residues. The CDR3 nucleotides read TGTGCCAGCAGTCTAGGACAGGGGGCAGGCAATCAGCCCCAGCATTTT. This encodes CASSLGQGAGNQPQHF.

The chain uses TRBV6-6 and TRBJ2-3, with 11 nucleotides matching TRBD1. Trimming took 0 bases from V and 8 from J; bases not matched to a gene: 4. CDR3 length equals 15 residues. In germline, CDR1 is MNHNY, CDR2 SVGAGI (reference sequence). CDR3: CASSYSGTGGGTQYF. CDR3 sequence (DNA): TGTGCCAGCAGTTACTCGGGGACAGGGGGTGGTACGCAGTATTTT.

The chain carries TRBV30 and TRBJ2-7; the match to TRBD2 covers 13 bases. V lost 2 bases to trimming and J lost 3 bases; unmatched junction nucleotides: 7. This CDR3 has 16 residues. The germline CDR1 and CDR2 sequences are GTSNPN and SVGIG (reference sequence). CDR3 protein: CAWSRPTSGRFYEQYF. Here the CDR3 DNA reads TGTGCCTGGAGTCGACCGACTAGCGGGAGGTTCTACGAGCAGTACTTC.

The CDR3 loop reads CASGLVVGQPYEQYF. CDR3 in DNA: TGTGCTAGTGGTTTGGTAGTGGGACAGCCCTACGAGCAGTACTTC. The chain is built from TRBV12-5 and TRBJ2-7; the match to TRBD1 covers 7 bases. Germline CDR1 is LGHNT and CDR2 is FRNRAP. V trimming: 0 bases; J trimming: 2 bases; junction bases outside the gene matches: 4. The CDR3 runs to 15 residues. The full variable domain, its missing parts supplied by reference TRBV12-5 and TRBJ2-7, is DARVTQTPRHKVTEMGQEVTMRCQPILGHNTVFWYRQTMMQGLELLAYFRNRAPLDDSGMPKDRFSAEMPDATLATLKIQPSEPRDSAVYFCASGLVVGQPYEQYFGPGTRLTVT.